Listed below are T cell receptor beta chains from one sample, sequenced in a study of cytomegalovirus exposure and HLA in healthy donors. Profiled with immunoSEQ multiplex PCR; TCRdb holds only in-frame clones, not every one. The sample table includes around 70,000 clones. Sequencing was performed on PBMCs. These receptors originate from a man aged 35 to 55 in good health and CMV-seronegative. Each CDR3 is given with its conserved first and last residue. Fields, in order: V gene, D gene, CDR3 length, J gene, CDR3 DNA, CDR3 protein. A D gene is named only where the DNA matches it firmly.

V gene: TRBV7-2
D gene: -
CDR3 length: 12
J gene: TRBJ2-1
CDR3 DNA: TGTGCCAGCAGCCCCCTTTCGGGTGAGCAGTTCTTC
CDR3 protein: CASSPLSGEQFF

V gene: TRBV5-6
D gene: TRBD1
CDR3 length: 15
J gene: TRBJ1-3
CDR3 DNA: TGTGCCAGCAGCTTGGGGCAGGGGGCTGGAAACGCCATATATTTT
CDR3 protein: CASSLGQGAGNAIYF

V gene: TRBV6-1
D gene: -
CDR3 length: 14
J gene: TRBJ1-1
CDR3 DNA: TGTGCCAGCAGGATAGGGGGAGAGAACACTGAAGCTTTCTTT
CDR3 protein: CASRIGGENTEAFF

V gene: TRBV6-6
D gene: -
CDR3 length: 14
J gene: TRBJ1-1
CDR3 DNA: TGTGCCAGCAGTTACTTGCAGGGTGACACTGAAGCTTTCTTT
CDR3 protein: CASSYLQGDTEAFF

V gene: TRBV10-3
D gene: TRBD1
CDR3 length: 17
J gene: TRBJ2-5
CDR3 DNA: TGTGCCATCAGTGAGTCGAACATGGGACAGGAGCAAGAGACCCAGTACTTC
CDR3 protein: CAISESNMGQEQETQYF

V gene: TRBV5-1
D gene: TRBD2
CDR3 length: 14
J gene: TRBJ2-2
CDR3 DNA: TGCGCCAGCGGAACGGGGGGGAACACCGGGGAGCTGTTTTTT
CDR3 protein: CASGTGGNTGELFF

V gene: TRBV11-2
D gene: -
CDR3 length: 13
J gene: TRBJ2-2
CDR3 DNA: TGTGCCAGCAGCCCACCCCAGGGCAGGGAGCTGTTTTTT
CDR3 protein: CASSPPQGRELFF

V gene: TRBV5-4
D gene: TRBD1
CDR3 length: 13
J gene: TRBJ1-2
CDR3 DNA: TGTGCCAGCAGCCCTGGACAGGGGGGCGGCTACACCTTC
CDR3 protein: CASSPGQGGGYTF

V gene: TRBV28
D gene: -
CDR3 length: 15
J gene: TRBJ2-6
CDR3 DNA: TGTGCCAGCAGTTTTGCGGGCTCTGGGGCCAACGTCCTGACTTTC
CDR3 protein: CASSFAGSGANVLTF

V gene: TRBV28
D gene: -
CDR3 length: 13
J gene: TRBJ2-3
CDR3 DNA: TGTGCCAGCAGTCCCCGACCCACGGGTACGCAGTATTTT
CDR3 protein: CASSPRPTGTQYF

V gene: TRBV4-3
D gene: TRBD2
CDR3 length: 16
J gene: TRBJ2-7
CDR3 DNA: TGCGCCAGCAGCCAAGAAGGGACTAGCGGGGCCTGGGAGCAGTACTTC
CDR3 protein: CASSQEGTSGAWEQYF

V gene: TRBV19
D gene: TRBD1
CDR3 length: 13
J gene: TRBJ1-2
CDR3 DNA: TGTGCCAGTAGTGTACAGGGGGCGCGCGGCTACACCTTC
CDR3 protein: CASSVQGARGYTF

V gene: TRBV30
D gene: -
CDR3 length: 12
J gene: TRBJ1-2
CDR3 DNA: TGTGCCTGGAGCTCCCAAACAGGCGGCTACACCTTC
CDR3 protein: CAWSSQTGGYTF

V gene: TRBV5-5
D gene: TRBD1
CDR3 length: 15
J gene: TRBJ1-2
CDR3 DNA: TGTGCCAGCAGCTTGGCCCGGGACAGTGTCGTTGGCTACACCTTC
CDR3 protein: CASSLARDSVVGYTF

V gene: TRBV5-1
D gene: TRBD1
CDR3 length: 14
J gene: TRBJ1-3
CDR3 DNA: TGCGCCAGCAGCTCGGGACAGCCAGGAAACACCATATATTTT
CDR3 protein: CASSSGQPGNTIYF

V gene: TRBV6-5
D gene: TRBD2
CDR3 length: 15
J gene: TRBJ2-5
CDR3 DNA: TGTGCCAGCAGTTACGGGGCGGGAGGTGTGGAGACCCAGTACTTC
CDR3 protein: CASSYGAGGVETQYF

V gene: TRBV5-1
D gene: TRBD2
CDR3 length: 15
J gene: TRBJ2-7
CDR3 DNA: TGCGCCAGCAGCTTAACAGCGGGGAAATTCTACGAGCAGTACTTC
CDR3 protein: CASSLTAGKFYEQYF

V gene: TRBV6-4
D gene: TRBD1
CDR3 length: 14
J gene: TRBJ2-7
CDR3 DNA: TGTGCCAGCAGCCTCCGGGACAGGAGCTACGAGCAGTACTTC
CDR3 protein: CASSLRDRSYEQYF

V gene: TRBV7-2
D gene: TRBD1
CDR3 length: 15
J gene: TRBJ1-2
CDR3 DNA: TGTGCCAGCATAAAAGCGGGACAGGAGTATCATGGCTACACCTTC
CDR3 protein: CASIKAGQEYHGYTF

V gene: TRBV19
D gene: -
CDR3 length: 11
J gene: TRBJ1-1
CDR3 DNA: TGTGCCAGTCTTGCTGGCTCTGAAGCTTTCTTT
CDR3 protein: CASLAGSEAFF

V gene: TRBV30
D gene: TRBD1
CDR3 length: 14
J gene: TRBJ1-3
CDR3 DNA: TGTGCCTGGAGCGCCGGGACAGCTGGAAACACCATATATTTT
CDR3 protein: CAWSAGTAGNTIYF

V gene: TRBV11-2
D gene: -
CDR3 length: 12
J gene: TRBJ2-1
CDR3 DNA: TGTGCCAGCAGCTTAGTGAGAATCGAGCAGTTCTTC
CDR3 protein: CASSLVRIEQFF

V gene: TRBV19
D gene: -
CDR3 length: 14
J gene: TRBJ2-6
CDR3 DNA: TGTGCCAGTAGTGGCAACTCTGGGGCCAACGTCCTGACTTTC
CDR3 protein: CASSGNSGANVLTF

V gene: TRBV5-1
D gene: TRBD2
CDR3 length: 15
J gene: TRBJ2-1
CDR3 DNA: TGCGCCAGCAGCGTGGGACTAGCGGACTACAATGAGCAGTTCTTC
CDR3 protein: CASSVGLADYNEQFF

V gene: TRBV30
D gene: TRBD1
CDR3 length: 15
J gene: TRBJ2-5
CDR3 DNA: TGTGCCTGGAGTATCGACAGGGGGCTGACAGAGACCCAGTACTTC
CDR3 protein: CAWSIDRGLTETQYF

V gene: TRBV7-9
D gene: TRBD2
CDR3 length: 15
J gene: TRBJ2-7
CDR3 DNA: TGTGCCAGCAGCAGGACTAGCGGGAGCTCCTACGAGCAGTACTTC
CDR3 protein: CASSRTSGSSYEQYF

V gene: TRBV19
D gene: -
CDR3 length: 13
J gene: TRBJ1-5
CDR3 DNA: TGTGCCAGTAGTATCGTTGGCTCTCAGCCCCAGCATTTT
CDR3 protein: CASSIVGSQPQHF

V gene: TRBV6-6
D gene: -
CDR3 length: 14
J gene: TRBJ1-2
CDR3 DNA: TGTGCCAGCAGTTACTCCGCCGGTAACTATGGCTACACCTTC
CDR3 protein: CASSYSAGNYGYTF

V gene: TRBV19
D gene: TRBD1
CDR3 length: 20
J gene: TRBJ1-2
CDR3 DNA: TGTGCCAGTACGGGCCCAGAGTATGACGGCAGGGACAGGAGAAAGGATGGCTACACCTTC
CDR3 protein: CASTGPEYDGRDRRKDGYTF

V gene: TRBV18
D gene: TRBD1
CDR3 length: 14
J gene: TRBJ1-1
CDR3 DNA: TGTGCCAGCTCACCACGGACAGGAGGGGGTGAAGCTTTCTTT
CDR3 protein: CASSPRTGGGEAFF

V gene: TRBV9
D gene: -
CDR3 length: 14
J gene: TRBJ2-3
CDR3 DNA: TGTGCCAGCAGCGCCAGGGTGGGCACAGATACGCAGTATTTT
CDR3 protein: CASSARVGTDTQYF

V gene: TRBV27
D gene: -
CDR3 length: 13
J gene: TRBJ2-7
CDR3 DNA: TGTGCCAGCAGTTTCACCCGCGGTTACGAGCAGTACTTC
CDR3 protein: CASSFTRGYEQYF

V gene: TRBV18
D gene: -
CDR3 length: 13
J gene: TRBJ1-2
CDR3 DNA: TGTGCCAGCTCACCTCAGGGAGGTTACGGCTACACCTTC
CDR3 protein: CASSPQGGYGYTF

V gene: TRBV5-6
D gene: TRBD1
CDR3 length: 15
J gene: TRBJ1-4
CDR3 DNA: TGTGCCAGCAGCTTGGGAGGGACAGGGGCTTGGAAACTGTTTTTT
CDR3 protein: CASSLGGTGAWKLFF

V gene: TRBV27
D gene: -
CDR3 length: 15
J gene: TRBJ2-7
CDR3 DNA: TGTGCCAGCAGGACCACCCGGGACAACCCTCGCGAGCAGTACTTC
CDR3 protein: CASRTTRDNPREQYF

V gene: TRBV7-2
D gene: -
CDR3 length: 13
J gene: TRBJ1-1
CDR3 DNA: TGTGCCAGCAGCGCTAATAGACAGACCGAAGCTTTCTTT
CDR3 protein: CASSANRQTEAFF

V gene: TRBV6-1
D gene: -
CDR3 length: 13
J gene: TRBJ2-7
CDR3 DNA: TGTGCCAGCAGTGAAGATGGCAGGAACGAGCAGTACTTC
CDR3 protein: CASSEDGRNEQYF

V gene: TRBV7-7
D gene: TRBD1
CDR3 length: 15
J gene: TRBJ2-5
CDR3 DNA: TGTGCTAGCAGCTTGACAGGGGGCGTTCAAGAGACCCAGTACTTC
CDR3 protein: CASSLTGGVQETQYF

V gene: TRBV9
D gene: -
CDR3 length: 16
J gene: TRBJ2-7
CDR3 DNA: TGTGCCAGCAGCGTAGGAGGAACCGAAAGGACCTACGAGCAGTACTTC
CDR3 protein: CASSVGGTERTYEQYF

V gene: TRBV2
D gene: TRBD1
CDR3 length: 13
J gene: TRBJ2-5
CDR3 DNA: TGTGCCAGCTGGGACAGGGACGAAGGGACCCAGTACTTC
CDR3 protein: CASWDRDEGTQYF

V gene: TRBV5-4
D gene: TRBD2
CDR3 length: 16
J gene: TRBJ2-4
CDR3 DNA: TGTGCCAGCAGCTTTGGACTAGCGGGGGCCAAAAACATTCAGTACTTC
CDR3 protein: CASSFGLAGAKNIQYF

V gene: TRBV6-1
D gene: TRBD1
CDR3 length: 13
J gene: TRBJ1-1
CDR3 DNA: TGTGCCAGCAGCGAGACAGGGCCGATTCAAGCTTTCTTT
CDR3 protein: CASSETGPIQAFF